This is a list of T cell receptor beta chains from one sample in a study of blood T cell repertoires in COVID-19. Produced via immunoSEQ multiplex PCR; TCRdb's table is partial and in-frame only. This sample carries about 190,000 clones, roughly 90% of them seen once, and the ten largest clones take around 7%. The specimen sequenced was peripheral blood. The receptors originated from a man aged 40-55 years with acute or convalescent COVID-19. The CDR3 runs from the conserved cysteine through the conserved F or W. The D gene is left open where the match is weak. Where a row states a size, it is once, few, many or the class of an expanded clone; other rows omit it.

cdr3_length: 13; clone_size: -; v_call: TRBV18; j_call: TRBJ1-1; d_call: -; cdr3_aa: CASLQGRNTEAFF; cdr3_nt: TGTGCCAGCCTCCAGGGGCGTAACACTGAAGCTTTCTTT
cdr3_length: 12; clone_size: -; v_call: TRBV12-2; j_call: TRBJ2-5; d_call: -; cdr3_aa: CASEGSMQTQYF; cdr3_nt: TGTGCAAGTGAAGGGAGTATGCAGACCCAGTACTTC
cdr3_length: 15; clone_size: once; v_call: TRBV5-4; j_call: TRBJ2-1; d_call: TRBD2; cdr3_aa: CASSLRGGAYNEQFF; cdr3_nt: TGTGCCAGCAGCTTGCGCGGGGGGGCCTACAATGAGCAGTTCTTC
cdr3_length: 15; clone_size: -; v_call: TRBV7-8; j_call: TRBJ1-2; d_call: TRBD1; cdr3_aa: CASSLGTGGIYGYTF; cdr3_nt: TGTGCCAGCAGCTTGGGGACAGGGGGTATCTATGGCTACACCTTC
cdr3_length: 17; clone_size: -; v_call: TRBV5-6; j_call: TRBJ2-1; d_call: TRBD2; cdr3_aa: CASSLPVTSGSYNEQFF; cdr3_nt: TGTGCCAGCAGCTTGCCGGTAACTAGCGGCTCCTACAATGAGCAGTTCTTC
cdr3_length: 15; clone_size: -; v_call: TRBV5-1; j_call: TRBJ1-2; d_call: TRBD1; cdr3_aa: CASSYQDRGLNGYTF; cdr3_nt: TGCGCCAGCAGCTACCAGGACAGGGGGCTTAATGGCTACACCTTC
cdr3_length: 12; clone_size: -; v_call: TRBV30; j_call: TRBJ1-2; d_call: -; cdr3_aa: CAWRNKNYGYTF; cdr3_nt: TGTGCCTGGAGAAACAAGAACTATGGCTACACCTTC
cdr3_length: 18; clone_size: -; v_call: TRBV28; j_call: TRBJ2-3; d_call: -; cdr3_aa: CASSLLITTGFLTDTQYF; cdr3_nt: TGTGCCAGCAGTTTATTAATAACGACGGGTTTCCTCACAGATACGCAGTATTTT
cdr3_length: 15; clone_size: -; v_call: TRBV7-6; j_call: TRBJ2-7; d_call: -; cdr3_aa: CASSETGRARNEQYF; cdr3_nt: TGTGCCAGCAGCGAAACAGGGAGGGCGAGAAACGAGCAGTACTTC
cdr3_length: 12; clone_size: -; v_call: TRBV24-1; j_call: TRBJ1-5; d_call: -; cdr3_aa: CATGTQNQPQHF; cdr3_nt: TGTGCCACAGGGACACAAAATCAGCCCCAGCATTTT
cdr3_length: 14; clone_size: -; v_call: TRBV5-1; j_call: TRBJ2-7; d_call: -; cdr3_aa: CASSLGGTTYEQYF; cdr3_nt: TGCGCCAGCAGCTTGGGCGGAACTACCTACGAGCAGTACTTC
cdr3_length: 15; clone_size: -; v_call: TRBV4-2; j_call: TRBJ2-2; d_call: TRBD1; cdr3_aa: CASSQGDRATGELFF; cdr3_nt: TGTGCCAGCAGCCAAGGGGACAGGGCAACCGGGGAGCTGTTTTTT
cdr3_length: 15; clone_size: -; v_call: TRBV6-2/TRBV6-3; j_call: TRBJ1-4; d_call: -; cdr3_aa: CASSYGGKSNEKLFF; cdr3_nt: TGTGCCAGCAGTTACGGAGGAAAGTCGAATGAAAAACTGTTTTTT
cdr3_length: 16; clone_size: -; v_call: TRBV7-9; j_call: TRBJ1-1; d_call: -; cdr3_aa: CASRPEVEGANTEAFF; cdr3_nt: TGTGCCAGCAGGCCTGAGGTTGAGGGTGCGAACACTGAAGCTTTCTTT
cdr3_length: 13; clone_size: -; v_call: TRBV12-3/TRBV12-4; j_call: TRBJ1-1; d_call: -; cdr3_aa: CASSKTTNTEAFF; cdr3_nt: TGTGCCAGCAGTAAGACAACTAACACTGAAGCTTTCTTT
cdr3_length: 16; clone_size: -; v_call: TRBV14; j_call: TRBJ2-2; d_call: TRBD2; cdr3_aa: CASSRFSGGASGELFF; cdr3_nt: TGTGCCAGCAGCCGCTTTAGCGGGGGGGCTTCCGGGGAGCTGTTTTTT
cdr3_length: 17; clone_size: -; v_call: TRBV3-1/TRBV3-2; j_call: TRBJ2-3; d_call: -; cdr3_aa: CASSQARGSTSTDTQYF; cdr3_nt: TGTGCCAGCAGCCAAGCAAGGGGGTCCACTAGCACAGATACGCAGTATTTT
cdr3_length: 16; clone_size: -; v_call: TRBV6-5; j_call: TRBJ1-6; d_call: TRBD1; cdr3_aa: CASSSPRTGPNSPLHF; cdr3_nt: TGTGCCAGCAGTTCTCCGAGGACAGGACCAAATTCACCCCTCCACTTT
cdr3_length: 14; clone_size: -; v_call: TRBV19; j_call: TRBJ1-3; d_call: TRBD1; cdr3_aa: CASRDRGAGNTIYF; cdr3_nt: TGTGCCAGTAGGGACAGGGGTGCCGGAAACACCATATATTTT
cdr3_length: 13; clone_size: few; v_call: TRBV14; j_call: TRBJ2-5; d_call: -; cdr3_aa: CASSQGWAETQYF; cdr3_nt: TGTGCCAGCAGCCAAGGTTGGGCCGAGACCCAGTACTTC
cdr3_length: 15; clone_size: -; v_call: TRBV5-4; j_call: TRBJ1-2; d_call: -; cdr3_aa: CASSFSGRGAYGYTF; cdr3_nt: TGTGCCAGCAGCTTCTCGGGCAGGGGTGCCTATGGCTACACCTTC
cdr3_length: 16; clone_size: -; v_call: TRBV6-6; j_call: TRBJ2-2; d_call: TRBD1; cdr3_aa: CASSKDRGSRTGELFF; cdr3_nt: TGTGCCAGCAGCAAGGACAGGGGTTCGCGCACCGGGGAGCTGTTTTTT
cdr3_length: 13; clone_size: -; v_call: TRBV13; j_call: TRBJ1-5; d_call: -; cdr3_aa: CASSLRQTQPQHF; cdr3_nt: TGTGCCAGCAGCTTGAGACAAACTCAGCCCCAGCATTTT
cdr3_length: 12; clone_size: -; v_call: TRBV30; j_call: TRBJ1-2; d_call: -; cdr3_aa: CAWVQGSYGYTF; cdr3_nt: TGTGCCTGGGTCCAGGGGAGCTATGGCTACACCTTC
cdr3_length: 15; clone_size: once; v_call: TRBV6-5; j_call: TRBJ1-2; d_call: TRBD1; cdr3_aa: CASREGAASNYGYTF; cdr3_nt: TGTGCCAGCAGGGAGGGGGCTGCGAGTAACTATGGCTACACCTTC
cdr3_length: 13; clone_size: few; v_call: TRBV25-1; j_call: TRBJ1-3; d_call: -; cdr3_aa: CASSEFAPNTIYF; cdr3_nt: TGTGCCAGCAGTGAATTTGCGCCAAACACCATATATTTT
cdr3_length: 15; clone_size: -; v_call: TRBV7-2; j_call: TRBJ1-1; d_call: -; cdr3_aa: CASRHPRGRFTEAFF; cdr3_nt: TGTGCCAGCAGACACCCCAGGGGCCGCTTCACTGAAGCTTTCTTT
cdr3_length: 14; clone_size: -; v_call: TRBV7-9; j_call: TRBJ1-2; d_call: TRBD1; cdr3_aa: CASSSPDRFYGYTF; cdr3_nt: TGTGCCAGCAGCTCGCCGGACAGGTTCTATGGCTACACCTTC